The T cell receptor beta chain described here comes from a study of PD-1 blockade in classical Hodgkin lymphoma. Study conclusions and caveats: Lower baseline TCR diversity was reported for newly diagnosed patients than for healthy donors. Complete responders matched newly diagnosed patients in baseline diversity. At C4D1, TCR diversity had climbed significantly for CD4+ cells, though not for CD8+ cells.

Every patient experienced relapse after autologous stem cell transplantation, and brentuximab vedotin exposure varied. Through magnetic negative selection, CD8+ T cells were separated from PBMCs that had been thawed. Best responses were complete response, partial response or progressive disease. Points on this clone: Its antigen is still unknown.

This CDR3 has 15 residues. Germline lookup yields CDR1 PRHDT and CDR2 FYEKMQ (reference sequence). Trimming took 5 bases from V and 3 from J, leaving 14 bases between them. Libraries were prepared by immunoSEQ multiplex PCR; TCRdb keeps only in-frame clonotypes and omits some of them. The sample has 8,000 or so clones; about 86% are singletons. The sample was CD8+ T cells from blood, taken at baseline. The rearrangement joins TRBV13 to TRBJ2-1, with D perhaps matching TRBD1 (6 bases). The sequence was obtained from a human donor with classical Hodgkin lymphoma. CDR3 sequence: CASSPLQGDYNEQFF. The CDR3 DNA reads as TGTGCCAGCAGCCCGTTACAGGGCGACTACAATGAGCAGTTCTTC.